This T cell receptor (beta chain) was recovered during a study of cytomegalovirus exposure and HLA in healthy donors. The CDR3 contains 16 residues. The germline V gene encodes CDR1 MNHNY and CDR2 SVGAGI (reference sequence). The germline V and J ends were trimmed by 5 bases and 8 bases, with 24 bases remaining between them. About this clone: Its specificity is unknown.

Study-wide results and limits: Across HLA loci, a later analysis found differing TCR association rates, with DRB1 most and HLA-C fewest.

The PCR had 60 Vbeta and 13 Jbeta primers. Measured with immunoSEQ multiplex PCR; TCRdb has only the in-frame clones, and not every one. The sample records tens of thousands of clones, roughly 72% being singletons. The chain recombines TRBV6-6 with TRBJ1-1; D is perhaps TRBD1 (6 bases). The source of this sequence is a man aged 45-60 years in good health and CMV-seronegative. Sequencing was done on a sample of PBMCs. CDR3 protein: CASSLRNAYREGEAFF. DNA for the CDR3: TGTGCCAGCAGTCTCCGCAACGCTTACAGGGAGGGGGAAGCTTTCTTT.